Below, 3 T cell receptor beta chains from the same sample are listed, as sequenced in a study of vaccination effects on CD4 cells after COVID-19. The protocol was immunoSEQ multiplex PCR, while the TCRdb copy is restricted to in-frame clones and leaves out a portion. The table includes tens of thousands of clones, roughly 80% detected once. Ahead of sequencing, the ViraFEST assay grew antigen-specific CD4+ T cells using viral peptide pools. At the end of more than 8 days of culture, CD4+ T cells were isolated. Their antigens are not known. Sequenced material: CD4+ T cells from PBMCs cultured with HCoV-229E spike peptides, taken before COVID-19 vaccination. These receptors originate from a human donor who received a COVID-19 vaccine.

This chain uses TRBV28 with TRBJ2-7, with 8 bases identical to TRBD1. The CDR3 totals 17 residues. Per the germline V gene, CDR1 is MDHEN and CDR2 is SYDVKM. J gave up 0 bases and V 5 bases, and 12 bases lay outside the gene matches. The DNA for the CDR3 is TGTGCCAGCAGTACTAACCCGGGACAGGCCAACTCCTACGAGCAGTACGTC. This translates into CASSTNPGQANSYEQYV.

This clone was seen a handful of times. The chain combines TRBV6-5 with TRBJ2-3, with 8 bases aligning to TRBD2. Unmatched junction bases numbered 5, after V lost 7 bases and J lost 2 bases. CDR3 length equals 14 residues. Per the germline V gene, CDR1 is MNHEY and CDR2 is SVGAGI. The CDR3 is CASKYSGTTDTQYF. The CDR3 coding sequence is TGTGCCAGCAAATATAGCGGGACCACAGATACGCAGTATTTT.

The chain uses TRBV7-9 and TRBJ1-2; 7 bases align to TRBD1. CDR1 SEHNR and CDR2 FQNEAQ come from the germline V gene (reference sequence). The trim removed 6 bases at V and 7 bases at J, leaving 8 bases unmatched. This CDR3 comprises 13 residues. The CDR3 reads CASSLQGFSGYTF. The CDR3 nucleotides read TGTGCCAGCAGTCTACAGGGGTTCTCTGGCTACACCTTC.